The entry that follows covers one T cell receptor beta chain sequence. The sample originates from a study of blood T cell repertoires in COVID-19. In the study's own analysis: Researchers report that nucleated cell counts were estimated from reference gene primer amplification. Clones were read by immunoSEQ multiplex PCR, and TCRdb kept only the in-frame ones, dropping some. V and J calls and clone size are as listed in that table; D and trimming were resolved from the DNA. The top ten clones hold roughly 8% of a sample with approximately 150,000 clones, around 84% of them seen once. Donors in Cohort 3 counted as recovered after two negative PCRs, clearance, or symptom resolution. This receptor was obtained from a woman between 45 and 65 years old who had recovered from COVID-19. The sequenced sample was PBMCs or T cells enriched from blood (not recorded which).

The DNA for the CDR3 is TGTGCCAGCAGTTATGGACAGGGGGCGAACAATCAGCCCCAGCATTTT. Residues: CASSYGQGANNQPQHF. This rearrangement joins TRBV6-2 or TRBV6-3 to TRBJ1-5; 11 bases match TRBD1. The CDR3 runs 16 residues. CDR1 and CDR2 from the germline V gene are MNHEY and SVGEGT. V gave up 3 bases and J gave up 3 bases; unmatched junction bases: 4.